This T cell receptor beta chain emerged from a study of tumor-infiltrating lymphocytes in primary liver carcinoma. Using a constant-region primer together with ProtoScript II reverse transcriptase, TCR beta cDNA was made from roughly 540 ng of total RNA. ARM-PCR was slightly modified, and three nested multiplex PCR rounds with it gave rise to the TCR beta libraries. A C-beta reverse primer was combined with TRBV1-TRBV30 forward primers in the first two PCR rounds, and each round had 10 cycles. TCRdb reprocessed the multiplex PCR reads via MiXCR and lists one record per CDR3 protein. The sample has some 180,000 distinct CDR3 sequences, 85% seen once. RNA and DNA were co-extracted from about 19-30 mg of unsorted bulk tissue. This CDR3 is 16 amino acids long. V lost 8 bases, J lost 7 bases, and 24 bases lay in between.

This chain connects TRBV12-3 or TRBV12-4 to TRBJ2-1; D is perhaps TRBD2 (6 bases). Sequenced material: tumor tissue from primary liver carcinoma. This TCR derives from a man aged 35-49 years with primary liver carcinoma and hepatitis B virus infection. CDR3 loop: CASARMGGDLVNEQFF. As DNA, the CDR3 is TGTGCCAGCGCCCGAATGGGCGGGGATTTAGTTAATGAGCAGTTCTTC.